A single sample is the source of the 16 T cell receptor beta chains below, sequenced in a study of control samples from healthy donors and cancer patients. The repertoire was sequenced with immunoSEQ multiplex PCR; TCRdb's copy has only in-frame clones and lacks some. The table records 85,000 to 110,000 clones, around 89% of them present only once. The specimen sequenced was PBMCs. The receptors come from a man in his 60s with lung cancer.

The chain has TRBV2 and TRBJ1-1, with D possibly matching TRBD1 (5 bases). The CDR3 runs to 15 residues. Germline V lookup: CDR1 SNHLY, CDR2 FYNNEI. Trimming left V 7 bases short and J 1 base short, with 16 bases between. The CDR3 DNA reads as TGTGCCAGCACAGTGGGGACGGGATCGAACACTGAAGCTTTCTTT. The encoded protein is CASTVGTGSNTEAFF.

The chain combines TRBV6-1 with TRBJ1-5; D call uncertain. The germline V gene has CDR1 MNHNS and CDR2 SASEGT. Trimming took 3 bases from V and 0 from J, leaving 9 bases between them. CDR3 size: 15 residues. CDR3 sequence reads: CASSDLQYSNQPQHF. In nucleotides, the CDR3 is TGTGCCAGCAGTGATCTACAGTATAGCAATCAGCCCCAGCATTTT.

V usage is TRBV6-4 and J usage is TRBJ2-2, with D unresolved. CDR3 size: 12 residues. CDR1 and CDR2 (germline): MRHNA, SNTAGT. Trimming took off 8 bases at V and 6 bases at J, with 10 bases between the two ends. CDR3 loop: CASRQGPGELFF. DNA for the CDR3: TGTGCCAGCCGCCAAGGACCCGGGGAGCTGTTTTTT.

J is TRBJ1-4 and V is TRBV10-1; 7 positions match TRBD1. The length of the CDR3 is 14 residues. Germline CDR1 and CDR2: WNHNN and SYGVQD (reference sequence). With V trimmed by 0 bases and J by 8 bases, 3 bases remained unmatched. In nucleotides, the CDR3 is TGCGCCAGCAGTGAGTCGACAGGGAGCGAAAAACTGTTTTTT. It encodes CASSESTGSEKLFF.

The rearrangement joins TRBV2 to TRBJ2-6, with D possibly matching TRBD1 (6 bases). This CDR3 spans 17 amino acids. Germline V gene lookup returns CDR1 SNHLY and CDR2 FYNNEI. Trimming took off 4 bases at V and 2 bases at J, with 15 bases between the two ends. CDR3 in DNA: TGTGCCAGCAGTGGGGATGACAGGCCGCCTGGGGCCAACGTCCTGACTTTC. Translating it yields CASSGDDRPPGANVLTF. Based on the CDR3 plus reference TRBV2 and TRBJ2-6, the full variable domain is EPEVTQTPSHQVTQMGQEVILRCVPISNHLYFYWYRQILGQKVEFLVSFYNNEISEKSEIFDDQFSVERPDGSNFTLKIRSTKLEDSAMYFCASSGDDRPPGANVLTFGAGSRLTVL.

J is TRBJ2-7 and V is TRBV2; D may be TRBD2 (6 bases). This CDR3 has 15 amino acids. CDR1 SNHLY and CDR2 FYNNEI come from the germline V gene. Deletions cut 7 bases from V and 0 bases from J, with 16 bases between. The CDR3 DNA sequence: TGTGCCAGCAAGACCCCGGGGGTAAGCTCCTACGAGCAGTACTTC. Protein: CASKTPGVSSYEQYF.

This clone was picked up a small number of times. The sample holds other DNA sequences that translate to the same CDR3. V gene TRBV12-3 or TRBV12-4 combines with J gene TRBJ1-2, with no clear D. The CDR3 is made up of 12 amino acids. V lost 6 bases, J lost 2 bases, and 7 bases lay in between. As DNA, the CDR3 is TGTGCCAGCAGCTACGACAACTATGGCTACACCTTC. This sequence encodes CASSYDNYGYTF.

The chain recombines TRBV27 with TRBJ2-3, with 15 bases identical to TRBD2. Germline CDR1 and CDR2: MNHEY and SMNVEV (reference sequence). CDR3 length: 17 amino acids. The ends lost 1 base at V and 3 bases at J; junction bases unmatched: 2. The CDR3 here is CASSLFGTSGGTDTQYF. The CDR3 nucleotides read TGTGCCAGCAGTTTATTTGGGACTAGCGGGGGGACAGATACGCAGTATTTT.

This clone has a handful of counts. The chain combines TRBV4-1 with TRBJ2-7; 7 bases map to TRBD1. Looked up from germline, CDR1 is MGHRA and CDR2 is YSYEKL. The V segment lost 4 bases and the J segment 2 bases; nucleotides outside the gene matches: 8. The CDR3 length is 15 residues. CDR3 residues: CASSPGGQKPYEQYF. The CDR3 nucleotides are TGCGCCAGCAGCCCAGGGGGACAGAAACCCTACGAGCAGTACTTC.

The J gene is TRBJ2-3, the V gene TRBV9, with 9 bases lining up with TRBD1. J gave up 1 base and V 6 bases, and 9 bases lay outside the gene matches. Germline V gene sequence: CDR1 SGDLS, CDR2 YYNGEE. This CDR3 spans 16 amino acids. The CDR3 here is CASTITGGQGTDTQYF. The CDR3 bases are TGTGCCAGCACTATAACAGGGGGCCAAGGCACAGATACGCAGTATTTT.

The chain employs TRBV5-1 and TRBJ1-2; weak D call: TRBD1 (5 bases). Trimming took off 4 bases at V and 7 bases at J, with 17 bases between the two ends. The CDR3 covers 14 residues. Germline CDR1 is SGHRS and CDR2 is YFSETQ. The CDR3: CASSPGGSHRGYTF. Here the CDR3 DNA reads TGCGCCAGCAGCCCCGGGGGGAGTCATCGTGGCTACACCTTC.

The CDR3 here is CASSAQLAGDTQYF. The CDR3 nucleotides are TGTGCCAGCAGCGCTCAATTAGCGGGAGATACGCAGTATTTT. This rearrangement joins TRBV2 to TRBJ2-3; 7 positions agree with TRBD2. The ends lost 6 bases at V and 5 bases at J; junction bases unmatched: 8. Per the germline V gene, CDR1 is SNHLY and CDR2 is FYNNEI. The CDR3 has 14 amino acids.

This sequence joins TRBV11-3 and TRBJ2-1; no clear D gene. The germline gives CDR1 SGHNT, CDR2 YENEEA. CDR3 size: 17 residues. V dropped 4 bases and J dropped 5 bases, with 21 bases sitting between them. Written as DNA, the CDR3 is TGTGCCAGCAGCTGGACCCAAACCGCCTCGCAGCACAATGAGCAGTTCTTC. As protein: CASSWTQTASQHNEQFF.

This chain uses TRBV5-1 with TRBJ2-5; 8 bases map to TRBD1. Losses at the gene ends were 4 bases for V and 2 bases for J; bases not matched to a gene: 4. The CDR3 spans 14 residues. Per germline, CDR1 SGHRS and CDR2 YFSETQ. The CDR3 loop is CASSVGTGQETQYF. As DNA, the CDR3 is TGCGCCAGCAGCGTCGGGACAGGTCAAGAGACCCAGTACTTC.

The chain links TRBV4-1 to TRBJ1-5; D is undetermined. In germline, CDR1 is MGHRA, CDR2 YSYEKL. V dropped 0 bases and J dropped 4 bases, with 10 bases sitting between them. The CDR3 loop spans 15 amino acids. The chain's CDR3 is CASSQDYSINQPQHF. The DNA of the CDR3 is TGCGCCAGCAGCCAAGATTACTCAATTAATCAGCCCCAGCATTTT.

The rearrangement links TRBV18 to TRBJ1-4; D is uncertain. The CDR3 sequence is 14 residues long. CDR1 and CDR2 from the germline V gene are KGHSH and LQKENI. V lost 0 bases to trimming and J lost 7 bases, with 9 bases between them. DNA of the CDR3: TGTGCCAGCTCACCACCGGAAGTTGGTGAAAAACTGTTTTTT. Its protein is CASSPPEVGEKLFF.